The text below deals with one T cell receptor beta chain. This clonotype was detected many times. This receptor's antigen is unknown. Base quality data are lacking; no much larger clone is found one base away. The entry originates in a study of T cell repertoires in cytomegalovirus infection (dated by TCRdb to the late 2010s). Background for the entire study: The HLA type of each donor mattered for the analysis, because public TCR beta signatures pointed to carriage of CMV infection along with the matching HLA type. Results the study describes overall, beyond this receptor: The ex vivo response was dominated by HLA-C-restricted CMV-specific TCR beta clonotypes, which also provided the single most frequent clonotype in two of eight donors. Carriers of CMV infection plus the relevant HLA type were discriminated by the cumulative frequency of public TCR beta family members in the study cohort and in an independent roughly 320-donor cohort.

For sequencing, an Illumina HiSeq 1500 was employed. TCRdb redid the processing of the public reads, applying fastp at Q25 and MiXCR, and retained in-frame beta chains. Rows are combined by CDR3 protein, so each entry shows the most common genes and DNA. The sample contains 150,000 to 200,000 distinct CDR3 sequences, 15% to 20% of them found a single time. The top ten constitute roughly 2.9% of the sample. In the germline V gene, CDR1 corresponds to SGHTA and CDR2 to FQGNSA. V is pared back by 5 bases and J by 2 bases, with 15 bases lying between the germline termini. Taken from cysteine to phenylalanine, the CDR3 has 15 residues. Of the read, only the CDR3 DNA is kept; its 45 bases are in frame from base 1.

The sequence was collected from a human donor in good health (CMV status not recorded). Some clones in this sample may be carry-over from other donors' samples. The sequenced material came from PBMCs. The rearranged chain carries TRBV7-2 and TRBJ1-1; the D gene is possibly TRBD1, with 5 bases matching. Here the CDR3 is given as CASSLFWGTNTEAFF. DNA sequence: TGTGCCAGCAGCCTTTTTTGGGGGACCAACACTGAAGCTTTCTTT.